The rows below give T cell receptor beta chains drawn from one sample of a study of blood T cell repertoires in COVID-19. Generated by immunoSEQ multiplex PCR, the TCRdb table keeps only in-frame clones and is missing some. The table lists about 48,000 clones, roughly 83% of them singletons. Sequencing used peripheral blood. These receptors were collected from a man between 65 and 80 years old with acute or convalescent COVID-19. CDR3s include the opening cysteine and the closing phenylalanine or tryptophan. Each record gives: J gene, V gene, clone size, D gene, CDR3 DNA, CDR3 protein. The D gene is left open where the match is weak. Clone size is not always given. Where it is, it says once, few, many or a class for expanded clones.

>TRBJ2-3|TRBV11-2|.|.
TGTGCCAGCAGCCCGGAATCGGGTCCAGATACGCAGTATTTT
CASSPESGPDTQYF
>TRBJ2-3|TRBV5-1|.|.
TGCGCCAGCAGCGAGGACAGAGGAGATACGCAGTATTTT
CASSEDRGDTQYF
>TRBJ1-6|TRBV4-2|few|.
TGTGCCAGCAGCCAAGATCGGGGAAATTCACCCCTCCACTTT
CASSQDRGNSPLHF
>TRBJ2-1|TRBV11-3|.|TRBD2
TGTGCCAGCACACTAGCGGGCTCCGACAATGAGCAGTTCTTC
CASTLAGSDNEQFF
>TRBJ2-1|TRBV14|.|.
TGTGCCAGCAGCCAAAGGCGGCGGGAGCAGTTCTTC
CASSQRRREQFF
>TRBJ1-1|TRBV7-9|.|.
TGTGCCAGCAGCCCTCCCCAAACGGACACTGAAGCTTTCTTT
CASSPPQTDTEAFF
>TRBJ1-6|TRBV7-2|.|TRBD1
TGTGCCAGCAGCCCCACAGGGGGCGCCTCCTATAATTCACCCCTCCACTTT
CASSPTGGASYNSPLHF
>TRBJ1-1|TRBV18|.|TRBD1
TGTGCCAGCTTGGGGCAGGGGGCCGCCATGAACACTGAAGCTTTCTTT
CASLGQGAAMNTEAFF
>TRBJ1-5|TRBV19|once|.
TGTGCCAGTAGTACAGGGATCTACCAGCCCCAGCATTTT
CASSTGIYQPQHF
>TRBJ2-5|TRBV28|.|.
TGTGCCAGCAGTTCCCCAGGCTACCAAGAGACCCAGTACTTC
CASSSPGYQETQYF
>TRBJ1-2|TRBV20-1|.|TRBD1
TGCAGTGCCAGCAGGGGGCAGGGCTACACCTTC
CSASRGQGYTF
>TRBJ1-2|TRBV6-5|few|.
TGTGCCAGCAGTTATGGGTTTGAGGGAGGTGGCTACACCTTC
CASSYGFEGGGYTF
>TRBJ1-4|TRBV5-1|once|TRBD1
TGCGCCAGCAGCCCGCAACAGGGGACAACTAATGAAAAACTGTTTTTT
CASSPQQGTTNEKLFF
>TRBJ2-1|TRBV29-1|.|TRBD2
TGCAGTCATAGCGGGAGAAACACCTACAATGAGCAGTTCTTC
CSHSGRNTYNEQFF
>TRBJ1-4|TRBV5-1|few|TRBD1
TGCGCCAGCAGCTTGCTGCCGGAGACAGGGAATGAAAAACTGTTTTTT
CASSLLPETGNEKLFF
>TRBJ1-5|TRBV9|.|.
TGTGCCAGCAGCGTAGCCGGGGGGCCCCAGCATTTT
CASSVAGGPQHF
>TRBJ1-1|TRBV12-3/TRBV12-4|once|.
TGTGCCAGCAGTTGGACAGCGAACACTGAAGCTTTCTTT
CASSWTANTEAFF
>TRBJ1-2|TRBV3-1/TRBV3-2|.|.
TGTGCCAGCAGGCGACTAGGCTATGGCTACACCTTC
CASRRLGYGYTF
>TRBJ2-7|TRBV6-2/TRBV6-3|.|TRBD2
TGTGCCAGCAGTCCGACTAGCGGGAGACTCTACGAGCAGTACTTC
CASSPTSGRLYEQYF
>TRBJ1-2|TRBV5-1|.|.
TGCGCCAGCAGCCCGCCGGGAGCCTATGGCTACACCTTC
CASSPPGAYGYTF
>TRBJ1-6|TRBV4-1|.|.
TGCGCCAGCAGCCAAGAAGGAAGAAGGATAGAGAGGTCACCCCTCCACTTT
CASSQEGRRIERSPLHF
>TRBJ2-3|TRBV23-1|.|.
TGCGCCAGCAGTCAATTCCTCACAGATACGCAGTATTTT
CASSQFLTDTQYF
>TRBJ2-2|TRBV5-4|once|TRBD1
TGTGCCAGCAGCCCAGACAGGGGGCGGTCCGGGGAGCTGTTTTTT
CASSPDRGRSGELFF
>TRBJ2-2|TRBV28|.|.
TGTGCCAGCATCTTGTCGCTAGCTAGCACCGGGGAGCTGTTTTTT
CASILSLASTGELFF
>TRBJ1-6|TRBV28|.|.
TGTGCCAGCAGTTTTCGCTCGGGACGGCCCCGGGAGGCCCTCCACTTT
CASSFRSGRPREALHF
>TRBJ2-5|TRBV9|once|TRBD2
TGTGCCAGCAGCGCCGTAGGGAGCGGGGGCCAAGAGACCCAGTACTTC
CASSAVGSGGQETQYF
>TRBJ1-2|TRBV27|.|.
TGTGCCAGCAGTTCGGGTTTTTGGAACTATGGCTACACCTTC
CASSSGFWNYGYTF
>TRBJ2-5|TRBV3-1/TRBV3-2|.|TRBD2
TGTGCCAGCAGCCAAGGTCGTCAGCGGGGACAAGAGACCCAGTACTTC
CASSQGRQRGQETQYF
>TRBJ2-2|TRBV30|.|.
TGTGCCTCCATTACAGGGCCCGCGAACACCGGGGAGCTGTTTTTT
CASITGPANTGELFF
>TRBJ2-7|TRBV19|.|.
TGTGCCAGTAGTATAGGTCTCGTCAGGTCCTACGAGCAGTACTTC
CASSIGLVRSYEQYF
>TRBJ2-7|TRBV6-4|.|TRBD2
TGTGCCAGCAGGCCGGATGGAGCGGGAGTAAACGAGCAGTACTTC
CASRPDGAGVNEQYF
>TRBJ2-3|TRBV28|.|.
TGTGCCAGCAGTCCGACTTTGGCAGATACGCAGTATTTT
CASSPTLADTQYF
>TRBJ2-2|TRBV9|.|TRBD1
TGTGCCAGCAGCGTAGGGACAGGGACGAACACCGGGGAGCTGTTTTTT
CASSVGTGTNTGELFF
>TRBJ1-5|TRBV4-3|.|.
TGCGCCAGCAGCCAGGGCTCGTCGTACCAGCCCCAGCATTTT
CASSQGSSYQPQHF
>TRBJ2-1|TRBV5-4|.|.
TGTGCCAGCAGCCCCTTGGGAGCTACAAGCTCCTACAATGAGCAGTTCTTC
CASSPLGATSSYNEQFF
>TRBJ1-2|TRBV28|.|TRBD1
TGTGCCAGCAGTACAGGGGGTTCTAACTATGGCTACACCTTC
CASSTGGSNYGYTF
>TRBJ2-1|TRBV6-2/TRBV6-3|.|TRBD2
TGTGCCAGCAGCCGTGGGAGGGTGAATGAGCAGTTCTTC
CASSRGRVNEQFF
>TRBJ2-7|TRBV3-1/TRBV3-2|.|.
TGTGCCAGCAGCCAAGATGTTGGCTTCTCCTACGAGCAGTACTTC
CASSQDVGFSYEQYF
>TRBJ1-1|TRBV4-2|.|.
TGTGCCAGCAGCCAAGAGCGAATAAACACTGAAGCTTTCTTT
CASSQERINTEAFF
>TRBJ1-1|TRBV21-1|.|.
TGTGCCAGCAGCAAAGTCGGGTTGAACACTGAAGCTTTCTTT
CASSKVGLNTEAFF
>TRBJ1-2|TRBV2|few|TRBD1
TGTGCCAGCAGTGGGGGACAGCCGGGCCTGCGCTACACCTTC
CASSGGQPGLRYTF
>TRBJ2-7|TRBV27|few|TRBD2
TGTGCCAGCAGTTACGGGGGGGCCGAGCAGTACTTC
CASSYGGAEQYF
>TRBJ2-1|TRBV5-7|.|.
TGTGCCAGCAGCTTCGGAGGGCCGGGTTACAATGAGCAGTTCTTC
CASSFGGPGYNEQFF
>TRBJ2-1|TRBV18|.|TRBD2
TGTGCCAGCTCACCGCTAGCGGGAAGGGGTAATGAGCAGTTCTTC
CASSPLAGRGNEQFF
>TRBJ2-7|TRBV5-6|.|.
TGTGCCAGCAGCTACCGAGGTAGCAGCTACGAGCAGTACTTC
CASSYRGSSYEQYF
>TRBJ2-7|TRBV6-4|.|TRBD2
TGTGCCAGCAGCCCTAGCGGGGGACCCTACGAGCAGTACTTC
CASSPSGGPYEQYF
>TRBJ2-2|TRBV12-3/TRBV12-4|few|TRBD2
TGTGCCAGCAAGGCGGGGGACTCCGGGGAGCTGTTTTTT
CASKAGDSGELFF
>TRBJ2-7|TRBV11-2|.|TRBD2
TGTGCCAGCAGCTTAGGGGCTAGCGGGAGGAACGAGCAGTACTTC
CASSLGASGRNEQYF
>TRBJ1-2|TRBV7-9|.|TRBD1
TGTGCCAGCAGCCCCGGACAGGGGACGATCTATGGCTACACCTTC
CASSPGQGTIYGYTF
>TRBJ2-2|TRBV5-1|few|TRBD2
TGCGCCAGCAGCTTGGAAGCGGGGGGTCACACCGGGGAGCTGTTTTTT
CASSLEAGGHTGELFF
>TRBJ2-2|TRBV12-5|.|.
TGTGCTAGTGCTAGCCCCCTCACCGGGGAGCTGTTTTTT
CASASPLTGELFF
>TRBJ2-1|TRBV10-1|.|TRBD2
TGCGCCAGCAGAGGGACTAGCGGGGGGCGGGCCAATGAGCAGTTCTTC
CASRGTSGGRANEQFF
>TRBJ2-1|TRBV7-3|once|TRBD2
TGTGCCAGCAGCTTAATTGGGACTAGAGACAATGAGCAGTTCTTC
CASSLIGTRDNEQFF
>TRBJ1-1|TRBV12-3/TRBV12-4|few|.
TGTGCCAGCAGTTTAGACTACACTGAAGCTTTCTTT
CASSLDYTEAFF
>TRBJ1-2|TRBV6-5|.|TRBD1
TGTGCCAGCAGGGGGACAGGGGAGGTCGTCTATGGCTACACCTTC
CASRGTGEVVYGYTF
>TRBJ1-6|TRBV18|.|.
TGTGCCAGCTCATTTGAGAGCTCCTATAATTCACCCCTCCACTTT
CASSFESSYNSPLHF